These 7 T cell receptor beta chains came from one sample sequenced in a study of shared clonotypes between healthy human individuals. Only in-frame clones appear in the TCRdb table, and some are missing; sequencing was by immunoSEQ multiplex PCR. The sample shows about 480,000 clones, less than 85% of them seen only once. The sequencing sample was made of PBMCs. The receptors shown here come from a woman aged 35 to 49 in good health. Some clones in this sample may be carry-over from other donors' samples.

Many counts were recorded for this clone. V usage is TRBV7-3 and J usage is TRBJ2-2; D not certain. The CDR3 extends over 12 amino acids. Trimming removed 5 bases at V and 6 bases at J, with 7 bases between. Germline V gives CDR1 SGHTA, CDR2 FQGTGA. The CDR3 loop reads CASSVVPGELFF. CDR3 in DNA: TGTGCCAGCAGCGTCGTTCCCGGGGAGCTGTTTTTT.

Only a few counts were recorded for this clone. The chain carries TRBV7-9 and TRBJ1-4; TRBD1 aligns across 8 bases. This CDR3 contains 18 residues. The germline CDR1 and CDR2 sequences are SEHNR and FQNEAQ (reference sequence). Trimming removed 7 bases from V and 5 bases from J; junction bases left unmatched: 18. This chain's CDR3 is CASTKGKAGGDPNEKLFF. CDR3 DNA: TGTGCCAGCACCAAGGGGAAAGCAGGGGGCGACCCGAATGAAAAACTGTTTTTT.

The chain couples TRBV4-3 to TRBJ1-1, with D possibly being TRBD1 (5 bases). V shed 0 bases and J shed 4 bases, with 15 bases lying between them. Germline V gene sequence: CDR1 LGHNA, CDR2 YSLEER. The CDR3 runs 16 residues. CDR3 in amino acids: CASSQDYRSRATEAFF. CDR3 in DNA: TGCGCCAGCAGCCAAGATTATCGTTCCAGGGCCACTGAAGCTTTCTTT.

This clone turned up a few times. V is TRBV28 and J is TRBJ2-1, with 12 bases fitting TRBD2. J was trimmed by 8 bases and V by 6 bases; bases with no gene match: 5. This CDR3 has 14 amino acids. The germline V gene encodes CDR1 MDHEN and CDR2 SYDVKM. The DNA for the CDR3 is TGTGCCAGCAGGCCCGGACTAGCGGGATATGAGCAGTTCTTC. Amino acids: CASRPGLAGYEQFF.

This clone was seen only a few times. The rearrangement links TRBV15 to TRBJ2-1; TRBD2 aligns across 10 bases. The CDR3 length is 16 residues. The trim removed 2 bases at V and 5 bases at J, leaving 6 bases unmatched. Looked up from germline, CDR1 is LNHNV and CDR2 is YYDKDF (reference sequence). The CDR3 loop is CATSRRLGLANNEQFF. The CDR3 DNA follows: TGTGCCACCAGCAGAAGACTGGGACTAGCGAACAATGAGCAGTTCTTC.

This clone was counted a few times. This chain links TRBV30 with TRBJ2-2, with D perhaps TRBD2 (5 bases). The germline V gene has CDR1 GTSNPN and CDR2 SVGIG (reference sequence). Trimming left V 2 bases short and J 7 bases short, with 14 bases between. This CDR3 contains 14 residues. CDR3 sequence: CAWSRTELVGELFF. The CDR3 bases are TGTGCCTGGAGTCGGACTGAACTTGTCGGGGAGCTGTTTTTT.

This clone was seen a handful of times. The chain employs TRBV2 and TRBJ2-5; TRBD1 matches 9 bases. CDR3 length equals 13 residues. The germline V gene encodes CDR1 SNHLY and CDR2 FYNNEI. V was clipped by 7 bases and J by 4 bases; unmatched bases: 4. The CDR3 here is CASNQGQGETQYF. The CDR3 DNA is TGTGCCAGCAACCAGGGACAGGGAGAGACCCAGTACTTC.